This T cell receptor (beta chain) was captured in a study of T cells in Graves' hyperthyroidism and ophthalmopathy. General study results and limits: A model of 13 V-J pairs discriminated ophthalmopathy from stable hyperthyroidism.

Those with hyperthyroidism were 18 to 65 years old, newly diagnosed, and ill for under 2 months. From under 12 ml of fresh peripheral blood, PBMCs were isolated. RNA transcripts served as the template for amplifying TCR beta CDR3 regions. TCR CDR3 regions were first amplified by RT-PCR with HTBI primers. TCRdb reanalysed the multiplex PCR reads using MiXCR and keeps one entry per CDR3 protein. This sample carries roughly 580,000 distinct CDR3 sequences, over 11% of them seen once, and the ten largest clones take more than 4.5%. Trimming removed 3 bases from V and 0 bases from J; junction bases left unmatched: 6. The CDR3 loop spans 16 amino acids. Germline CDR1 and CDR2: DFQATT and SNEGSKA (reference sequence). This clonotype was counted at least ten times. Its specificity is unknown.

The clonotype originates from a woman aged 25 to 39 with Graves' hyperthyroidism that later progressed to Graves' ophthalmopathy. The source material was blood. The chain is built from TRBV20-1 and TRBJ2-3, with TRBD2 identical over 10 bases. The CDR3 nucleotides are TGCAGTGCTAGGATTAGCGGGAGGACTAGCACAGATACGCAGTATTTT. It encodes CSARISGRTSTDTQYF.